The rows below give T cell receptor beta chains drawn from one sample of a study of blood T cell repertoires in COVID-19. Some clones are missing from TCRdb's copy, which holds only in-frame ones; the method was immunoSEQ multiplex PCR. Found here are around 270,000 clones, more than 85% of them singletons; the top ten hold under 0.95%. The sequenced sample consisted of peripheral blood. Receptors were obtained from a man aged 30-40 years with acute or convalescent COVID-19. The CDR3 runs from the conserved cysteine through the conserved F or W. A D gene is named only where the DNA matches it firmly. The listing skips clone size in some rows; elsewhere it reads once, few, many or a size class.

D,J,size,V,CDR3,DNA
NA,TRBJ1-1,once,TRBV28,CALIGNTEAFF,TGTGCTTTAATCGGGAACACTGAAGCTTTCTTT
NA,TRBJ1-5,NA,TRBV28,CASSLPTYNQPQHF,TGTGCCAGCAGTTTACCTACTTATAATCAGCCCCAGCATTTT
NA,TRBJ2-1,NA,TRBV7-9,CASSLASGSSYNEQFF,TGTGCCAGCAGCTTAGCTTCCGGGAGCTCCTACAATGAGCAGTTCTTC
NA,TRBJ1-6,once,TRBV28,CASRGQLYNSPLHF,TGTGCCAGCAGAGGACAGCTCTATAATTCACCCCTCCACTTT
TRBD1,TRBJ1-4,NA,TRBV7-2,CASSLVWDRVTNEKLFF,TGTGCCAGCAGCTTAGTATGGGACAGGGTAACTAATGAAAAACTGTTTTTT
NA,TRBJ1-2,NA,TRBV5-1,CASSLGQGTGYTF,TGCGCCAGCAGCTTGGGTCAGGGGACTGGCTACACCTTC
TRBD2,TRBJ2-1,NA,TRBV5-1,CASSDPGLGLNEQFF,TGCGCCAGCAGCGACCCGGGACTAGGGTTGAATGAGCAGTTCTTC
TRBD2,TRBJ2-1,NA,TRBV30,CACSRGGSSYDEQFF,TGTGCCTGTTCCCGCGGGGGGTCGAGTTACGATGAGCAGTTCTTC
TRBD1,TRBJ1-4,NA,TRBV5-1,CASSLEGQGDGRKLFF,TGCGCCAGCAGCTTGGAGGGACAGGGGGACGGGAGAAAACTGTTTTTT
TRBD1,TRBJ1-1,NA,TRBV6-5,CASNRQGGNTEAFF,TGTGCCAGCAACCGACAGGGAGGGAACACTGAAGCTTTCTTT
NA,TRBJ1-3,NA,TRBV5-4,CASSPDGGGNTIYF,TGTGCCAGCAGCCCCGACGGAGGTGGAAACACCATATATTTT
TRBD1,TRBJ1-5,NA,TRBV6-5,CASSYGDRGDQPQHF,TGTGCCAGCAGTTACGGGGACAGGGGTGATCAGCCCCAGCATTTT
TRBD1,TRBJ2-7,NA,TRBV27,CASSLKPGQSYEQYF,TGTGCCAGCAGTCTAAAACCGGGACAGTCCTACGAGCAGTACTTC
NA,TRBJ2-5,NA,TRBV7-9,CASGGTVETQYF,TGTGCCAGCGGCGGGACTGTGGAGACCCAGTACTTC
TRBD1,TRBJ2-1,NA,TRBV7-8,CASSLNRDRYNEQFF,TGTGCCAGCAGCTTGAACCGGGACAGATACAATGAGCAGTTCTTC
TRBD2,TRBJ2-5,NA,TRBV9,CASSVQSGGQETQYF,TGTGCCAGCAGCGTACAGTCGGGGGGACAAGAGACCCAGTACTTC
NA,TRBJ1-5,NA,TRBV7-3,CASSLNPQQGGWQPQHF,TGTGCCAGCAGCTTAAACCCCCAGCAGGGAGGCTGGCAGCCCCAGCATTTT
NA,TRBJ1-1,once,TRBV3-1/TRBV3-2,CASSQDRGLNTEAFF,TGTGCCAGCAGCCAAGATCGCGGTTTGAACACTGAAGCTTTCTTT
NA,TRBJ2-1,NA,TRBV5-1,CASSTPDLSSYNEQFF,TGCGCCAGCAGCACCCCGGACTTAAGCTCCTACAATGAGCAGTTCTTC
TRBD1,TRBJ2-6,NA,TRBV6-5,CASSRTGAGANVLTF,TGTGCCAGCAGCAGAACAGGGGCAGGGGCCAACGTCCTGACTTTC
NA,TRBJ1-1,NA,TRBV3-1/TRBV3-2,CASTLENSPEAFF,TGTGCCAGCACTCTTGAGAACTCACCTGAAGCTTTCTTT
NA,TRBJ2-1,NA,TRBV28,CASSSSAGGFTSYNEQFF,NA
NA,TRBJ2-1,NA,TRBV5-8,CASSSGQINEQFF,TGTGCCAGCAGCTCCGGACAGATCAATGAGCAGTTCTTC
TRBD1,TRBJ2-6,once,TRBV5-1,CASSLTGAGANVLTF,TGCGCCAGCAGCTTGACAGGGGCTGGGGCCAACGTCCTGACTTTC
NA,TRBJ1-2,NA,TRBV28,CASSPTGRANGYTF,TGTGCCAGCAGCCCAACAGGGCGGGCTAATGGCTACACCTTC
NA,TRBJ2-1,NA,TRBV12-3/TRBV12-4,CASDSTSYNEQFF,TGTGCCAGCGACTCCACCTCCTACAATGAGCAGTTCTTC
TRBD1,TRBJ2-2,NA,TRBV19,CASSRDRANTGELFF,TGTGCCAGTAGTAGGGACAGGGCGAACACCGGGGAGCTGTTTTTT
NA,TRBJ1-3,NA,TRBV3-1/TRBV3-2,CASSHLITGTGNTIYF,TGTGCCAGCAGCCATCTAATTACAGGTACTGGAAACACCATATATTTT
TRBD1,TRBJ1-2,NA,TRBV7-3,CASSLLGTGLHGYTF,TGTGCCAGCAGCTTATTGGGGACAGGGTTACATGGCTACACCTTC
NA,TRBJ2-5,NA,TRBV5-6,CASSLVFAVQETQYF,TGTGCCAGCAGCTTGGTCTTTGCGGTCCAAGAGACCCAGTACTTC
NA,TRBJ2-6,few,TRBV5-1,CASSGNPGANVLTF,TGCGCCAGCAGCGGCAATCCGGGGGCCAACGTCCTGACTTTC
TRBD1,TRBJ1-4,NA,TRBV20-1,CSASMATGGFRAEKLFF,TGCAGTGCTAGTATGGCGACAGGGGGCTTTCGGGCGGAAAAACTGTTTTTT
TRBD1,TRBJ1-5,NA,TRBV4-1,CASSRGTGGNQPQHF,TGCGCCAGCAGCCGCGGGACAGGGGGTAATCAGCCCCAGCATTTT
NA,TRBJ2-7,NA,TRBV28,CASSFRGYEQYF,TGTGCCAGCAGTTTCCGGGGTTACGAGCAGTACTTC
NA,TRBJ1-5,NA,TRBV5-1,CASSFRGDWNQPQHF,TGCGCCAGCAGCTTCAGGGGTGACTGGAATCAGCCCCAGCATTTT
NA,TRBJ2-7,NA,TRBV11-2,CASSHQDRSLSYEQYF,TGTGCCAGCAGCCACCAAGACAGGTCCCTCTCCTACGAGCAGTACTTC
TRBD1,TRBJ1-2,NA,TRBV18,CASSPRTGDGYTF,TGTGCCAGCTCACCAAGGACAGGGGACGGCTACACCTTC
NA,TRBJ1-6,NA,TRBV28,CASNGEVGYNSPLHF,TGTGCCAGCAATGGGGAGGTCGGGTATAATTCACCCCTCCACTTT
TRBD1,TRBJ1-4,NA,TRBV19,CASSPTGAKLFF,TGTGCCAGTAGCCCCACAGGGGCCAAACTGTTTTTT
TRBD1,TRBJ2-3,once,TRBV10-3,CAISDGQGETDTQYF,TGTGCCATCAGTGACGGCCAGGGGGAAACAGATACGCAGTATTTT
TRBD1,TRBJ1-6,NA,TRBV6-5,CASTPGQGGSPLHF,TGTGCCAGCACTCCAGGACAGGGCGGTTCACCCCTCCACTTT
TRBD1,TRBJ2-7,NA,TRBV5-1,CASSSLDRDAYEQYF,TGCGCCAGCAGCTCTCTGGACAGGGATGCCTACGAGCAGTACTTC
NA,TRBJ2-3,NA,TRBV6-6,CASSFEGLEGTQYF,TGTGCCAGCAGTTTCGAGGGCTTAGAGGGTACGCAGTATTTT
NA,TRBJ1-5,NA,TRBV28,CASSTWRSQHF,TGTGCCAGCAGTACTTGGAGGTCCCAGCATTTT
NA,TRBJ2-1,NA,TRBV28,CASSVQGSYNEQFF,TGTGCCAGCAGTGTCCAGGGCTCCTACAATGAGCAGTTCTTC
NA,TRBJ1-1,NA,TRBV4-1,CASSQVPGPQGEAFF,TGCGCCAGCAGCCAAGTACCGGGCCCTCAGGGTGAAGCTTTCTTT
NA,TRBJ1-2,NA,TRBV5-5,CASSLVPQGQQYGYTF,TGTGCCAGCAGCTTGGTACCCCAAGGACAGCAATATGGCTACACCTTC
NA,TRBJ1-3,NA,TRBV6-1,CASSEFRSSGNTIYF,TGTGCCAGCAGTGAATTCAGAAGCTCTGGAAACACCATATATTTT
NA,TRBJ1-6,NA,TRBV2,CASNPNRNSPLHF,TGTGCCAGCAACCCAAACAGGAATTCACCCCTCCACTTT
NA,TRBJ2-7,NA,TRBV5-1,CASSLVAAPGEQYF,TGCGCCAGCAGCTTGGTGGCGGCGCCTGGCGAGCAGTACTTC
NA,TRBJ2-7,NA,TRBV5-1,CASSLGAPFRHEQYF,TGCGCCAGCAGCTTGGGGGCTCCGTTTAGGCACGAGCAGTACTTC
NA,TRBJ2-3,NA,TRBV11-2,CASSLGGSTDTQYF,TGTGCCAGCAGCTTAGGAGGTAGCACAGATACGCAGTATTTT
NA,TRBJ2-5,NA,TRBV19,CASSTRAQETQYF,TGTGCCAGTAGTACAAGAGCACAAGAGACCCAGTACTTC
TRBD1,TRBJ1-2,NA,TRBV28,CASLGTAGYTF,TGTGCCTCCTTAGGGACAGCTGGCTACACCTTC
TRBD1,TRBJ1-1,NA,TRBV25-1,CASSSLDRENTEAFF,TGTGCCAGCAGCAGTTTGGACAGGGAGAACACTGAAGCTTTCTTT
NA,TRBJ2-7,NA,TRBV5-1,CASSTGQLGSYEQYF,TGCGCCAGCAGCACTGGACAGCTGGGGTCCTACGAGCAGTACTTC
NA,TRBJ2-1,NA,TRBV19,CASSYYNEQFF,TGTGCCAGTAGCTACTACAATGAGCAGTTCTTC